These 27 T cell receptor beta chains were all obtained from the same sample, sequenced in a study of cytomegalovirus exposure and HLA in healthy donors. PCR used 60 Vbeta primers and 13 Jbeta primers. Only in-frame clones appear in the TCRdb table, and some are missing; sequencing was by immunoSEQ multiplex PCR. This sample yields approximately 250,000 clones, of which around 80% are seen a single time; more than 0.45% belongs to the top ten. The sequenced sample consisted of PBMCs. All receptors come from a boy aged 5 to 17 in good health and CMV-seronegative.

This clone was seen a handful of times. Here the CDR3 reads CASSASTQGAHGYTF. In DNA form, the CDR3 reads TGCGCCAGCAGTGCATCAACACAGGGGGCGCACGGCTACACCTTC. The chain carries TRBV10-1 and TRBJ1-2, with 9 nucleotides matching TRBD1. The CDR3 is 15 amino acids. Germline V gene sequence: CDR1 WNHNN, CDR2 SYGVQD (reference sequence). V shed 4 bases and J 8 bases; nucleotides not matched to a gene: 11.

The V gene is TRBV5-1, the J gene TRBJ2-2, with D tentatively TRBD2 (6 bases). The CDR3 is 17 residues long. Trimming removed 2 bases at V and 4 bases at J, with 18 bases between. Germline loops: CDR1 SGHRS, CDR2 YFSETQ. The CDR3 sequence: CASSFSVRELGTGELFF. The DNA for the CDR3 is TGCGCCAGCAGCTTCAGTGTCCGGGAGCTCGGCACCGGGGAGCTGTTTTTT.

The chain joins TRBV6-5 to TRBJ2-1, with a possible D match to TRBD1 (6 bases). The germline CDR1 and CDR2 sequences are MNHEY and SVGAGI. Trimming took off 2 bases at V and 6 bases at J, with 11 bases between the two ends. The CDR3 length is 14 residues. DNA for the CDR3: TGTGCCAGCAGTTACGGGTCAGGGGTCAATGAGCAGTTCTTC. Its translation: CASSYGSGVNEQFF.

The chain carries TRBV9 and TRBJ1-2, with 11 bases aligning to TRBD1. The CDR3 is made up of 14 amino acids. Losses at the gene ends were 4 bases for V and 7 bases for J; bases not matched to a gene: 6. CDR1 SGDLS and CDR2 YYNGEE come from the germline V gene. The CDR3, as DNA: TGTGCCAGCAGCCGCGTGGGACAGGGGGGTGGCTACACCTTC. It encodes CASSRVGQGGGYTF. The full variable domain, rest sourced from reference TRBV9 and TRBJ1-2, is DSGVTQTPKHLITATGQRVTLRCSPRSGDLSVYWYQQSLDQGLQFLIQYYNGEERAKGNILERFSAQQFPDLHSELNLSSLELGDSALYFCASSRVGQGGGYTFGSGTRLTVV.

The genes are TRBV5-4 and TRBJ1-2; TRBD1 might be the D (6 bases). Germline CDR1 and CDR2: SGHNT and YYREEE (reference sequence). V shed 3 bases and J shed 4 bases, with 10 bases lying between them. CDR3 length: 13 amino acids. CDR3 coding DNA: TGTGCCAGCAGCTCTACAGGGAGCTATGGCTACACCTTC. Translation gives CASSSTGSYGYTF.

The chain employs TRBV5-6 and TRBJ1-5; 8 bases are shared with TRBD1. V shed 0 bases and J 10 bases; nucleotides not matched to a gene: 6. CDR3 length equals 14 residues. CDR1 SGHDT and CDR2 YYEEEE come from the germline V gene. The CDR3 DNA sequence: TGTGCCAGCAGCTTGGGGACAGGGCCTGGACCCCAGCATTTT. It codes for CASSLGTGPGPQHF.

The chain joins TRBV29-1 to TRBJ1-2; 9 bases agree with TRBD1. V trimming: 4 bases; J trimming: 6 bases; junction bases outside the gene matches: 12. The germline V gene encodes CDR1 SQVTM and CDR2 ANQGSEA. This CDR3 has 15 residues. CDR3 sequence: CSVGDTGGAGDGYTF. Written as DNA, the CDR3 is TGCAGCGTTGGCGACACAGGGGGCGCAGGAGATGGCTACACCTTC.

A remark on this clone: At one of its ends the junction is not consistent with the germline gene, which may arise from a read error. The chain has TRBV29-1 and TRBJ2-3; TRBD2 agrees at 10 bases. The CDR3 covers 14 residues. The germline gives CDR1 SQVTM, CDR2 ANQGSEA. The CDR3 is CSVRSSGSRDTQYF. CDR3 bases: TGCAGCGTCCGGTCTAGCGGGAGCAGAGATACGCAGTATTTT.

The CDR3 region has the DNA TGCGCCAGCAGCTTCCCCTTCGGGGGGGCCGACACCGGGGAGCTGTTTTTT. Translation gives CASSFPFGGADTGELFF. V and J are TRBV5-1 and TRBJ2-2; 8 bases align to TRBD2. Trimming removed 2 bases from V and 3 bases from J; junction bases left unmatched: 9. The CDR3 contains 17 residues. From germline, CDR1 is SGHRS and CDR2 YFSETQ.

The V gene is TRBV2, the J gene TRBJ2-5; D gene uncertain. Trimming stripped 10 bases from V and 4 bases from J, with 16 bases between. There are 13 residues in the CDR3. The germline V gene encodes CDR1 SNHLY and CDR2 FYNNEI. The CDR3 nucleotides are TGTGCCAACAAGGATTCCCAGCGAGAGACCCAGTACTTC. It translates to CANKDSQRETQYF.

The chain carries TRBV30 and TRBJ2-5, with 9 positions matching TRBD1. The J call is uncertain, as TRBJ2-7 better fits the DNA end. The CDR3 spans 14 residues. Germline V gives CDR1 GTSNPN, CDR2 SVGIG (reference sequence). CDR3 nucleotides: TGTGCCTGGAGTGTAGGGACAGGGTCCTACGAGCAGTACTTC. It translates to CAWSVGTGSYEQYF.

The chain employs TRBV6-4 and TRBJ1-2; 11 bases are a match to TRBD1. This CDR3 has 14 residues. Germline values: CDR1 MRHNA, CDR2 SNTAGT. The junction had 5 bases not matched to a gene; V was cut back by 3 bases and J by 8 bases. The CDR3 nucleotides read TGTGCCAGCAGTGAAGGACAGGGGGCAGAAGGCTACACCTTC. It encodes CASSEGQGAEGYTF.

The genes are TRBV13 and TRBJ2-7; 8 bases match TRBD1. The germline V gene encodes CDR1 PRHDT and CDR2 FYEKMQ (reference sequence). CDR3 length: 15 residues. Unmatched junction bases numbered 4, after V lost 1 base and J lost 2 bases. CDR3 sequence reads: CASSLAGGRTYEQYF. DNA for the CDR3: TGTGCCAGCAGCTTAGCAGGGGGCCGTACCTACGAGCAGTACTTC.

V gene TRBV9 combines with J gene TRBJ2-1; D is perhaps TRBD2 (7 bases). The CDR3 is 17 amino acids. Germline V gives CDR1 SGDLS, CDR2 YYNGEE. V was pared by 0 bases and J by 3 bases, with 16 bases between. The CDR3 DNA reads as TGTGCCAGCAGCGTAGCTCTGAGGGGGGGCCTCTACAATGAGCAGTTCTTC. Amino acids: CASSVALRGGLYNEQFF. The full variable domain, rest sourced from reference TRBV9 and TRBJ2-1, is DSGVTQTPKHLITATGQRVTLRCSPRSGDLSVYWYQQSLDQGLQFLIQYYNGEERAKGNILERFSAQQFPDLHSELNLSSLELGDSALYFCASSVALRGGLYNEQFFGPGTRLTVL.

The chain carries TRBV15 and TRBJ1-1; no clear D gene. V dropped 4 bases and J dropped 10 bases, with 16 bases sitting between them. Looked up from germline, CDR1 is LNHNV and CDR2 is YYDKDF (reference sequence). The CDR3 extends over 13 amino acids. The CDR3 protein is CATSNRRGCRAFF. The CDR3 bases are TGTGCCACCAGCAACCGCCGAGGGTGTAGAGCTTTCTTT.

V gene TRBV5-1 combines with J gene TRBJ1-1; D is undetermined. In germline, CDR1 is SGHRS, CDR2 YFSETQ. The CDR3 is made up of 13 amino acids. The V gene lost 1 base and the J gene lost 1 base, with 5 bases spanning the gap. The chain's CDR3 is CASSLSWNTEAFF. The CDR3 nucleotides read TGCGCCAGCAGCTTGAGCTGGAACACTGAAGCTTTCTTT.

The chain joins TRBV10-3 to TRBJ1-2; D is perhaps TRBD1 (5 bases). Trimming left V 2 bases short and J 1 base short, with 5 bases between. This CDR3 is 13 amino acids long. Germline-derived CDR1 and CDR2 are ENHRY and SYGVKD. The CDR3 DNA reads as TGTGCCATCAGTGAGAGGGGTAACTATGGCTACACCTTC. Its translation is CAISERGNYGYTF.

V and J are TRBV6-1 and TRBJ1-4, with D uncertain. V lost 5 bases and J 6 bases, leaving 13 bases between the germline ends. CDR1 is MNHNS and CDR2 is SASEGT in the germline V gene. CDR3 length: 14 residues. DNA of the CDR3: TGTGCCAGCAGTTCCACGCGGTCCGATGAAAAACTGTTTTTT. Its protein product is CASSSTRSDEKLFF.

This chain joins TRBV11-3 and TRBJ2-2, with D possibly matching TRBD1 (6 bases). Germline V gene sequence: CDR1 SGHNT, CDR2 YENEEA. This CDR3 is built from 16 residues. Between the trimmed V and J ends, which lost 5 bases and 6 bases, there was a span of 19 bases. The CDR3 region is CASSETGHPTAGELFF. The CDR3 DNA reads TGTGCCAGCAGCGAAACAGGGCACCCCACAGCCGGGGAGCTGTTTTTT.

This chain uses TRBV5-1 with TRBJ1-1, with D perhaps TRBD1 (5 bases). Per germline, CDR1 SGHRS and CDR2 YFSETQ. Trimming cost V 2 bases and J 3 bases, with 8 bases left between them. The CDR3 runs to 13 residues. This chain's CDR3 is CASSLTGYTEAFF. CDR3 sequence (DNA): TGCGCCAGCAGCTTAACAGGTTACACTGAAGCTTTCTTT.

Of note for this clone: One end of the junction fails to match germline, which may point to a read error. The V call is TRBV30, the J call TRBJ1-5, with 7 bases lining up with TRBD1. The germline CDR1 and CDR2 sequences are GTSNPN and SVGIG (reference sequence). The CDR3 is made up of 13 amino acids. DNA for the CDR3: TGTGCCGGGAGACAGGGCGACAATCAGCCCCAGCATTTT. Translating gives CAGRQGDNQPQHF.

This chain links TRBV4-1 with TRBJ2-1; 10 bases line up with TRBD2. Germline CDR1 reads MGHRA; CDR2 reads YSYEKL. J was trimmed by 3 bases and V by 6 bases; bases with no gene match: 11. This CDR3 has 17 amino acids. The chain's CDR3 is CASRYIITSGIYNEQFF. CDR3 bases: TGCGCCAGCAGATATATTATCACTAGCGGGATCTACAATGAGCAGTTCTTC.

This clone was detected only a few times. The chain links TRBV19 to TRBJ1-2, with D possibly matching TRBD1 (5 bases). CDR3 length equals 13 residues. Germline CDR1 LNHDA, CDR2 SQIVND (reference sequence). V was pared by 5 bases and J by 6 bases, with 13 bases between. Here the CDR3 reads CASSPSRAHGYTF. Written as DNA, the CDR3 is TGTGCCAGTAGTCCCTCCAGGGCCCATGGCTACACCTTC.

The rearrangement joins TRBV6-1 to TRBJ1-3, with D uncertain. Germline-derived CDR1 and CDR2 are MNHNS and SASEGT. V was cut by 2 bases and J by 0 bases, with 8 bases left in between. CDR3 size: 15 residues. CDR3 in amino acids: CASSELVFSGNTIYF. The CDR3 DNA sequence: TGTGCCAGCAGTGAACTAGTCTTCTCTGGAAACACCATATATTTT.

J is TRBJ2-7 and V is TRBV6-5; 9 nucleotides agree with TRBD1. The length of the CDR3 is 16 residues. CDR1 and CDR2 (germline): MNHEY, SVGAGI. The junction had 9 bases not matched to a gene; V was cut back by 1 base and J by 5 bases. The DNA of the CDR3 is TGTGCCAGCAGTTACTTCTCCGGGACAGGGTACGACGAGCAGTACTTC. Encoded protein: CASSYFSGTGYDEQYF.

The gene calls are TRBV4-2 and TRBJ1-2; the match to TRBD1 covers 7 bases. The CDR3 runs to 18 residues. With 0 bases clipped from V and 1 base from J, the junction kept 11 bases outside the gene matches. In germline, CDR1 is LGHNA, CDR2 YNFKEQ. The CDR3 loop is CASSQEGRWDSDNYGYTF. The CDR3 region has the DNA TGTGCCAGCAGCCAAGAGGGCCGCTGGGACAGCGATAACTATGGCTACACCTTC.

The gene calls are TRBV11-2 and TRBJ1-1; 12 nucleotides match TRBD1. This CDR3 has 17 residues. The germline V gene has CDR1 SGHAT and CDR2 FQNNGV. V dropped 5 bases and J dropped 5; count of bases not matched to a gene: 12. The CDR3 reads CASSPTPGQGARTEAFF. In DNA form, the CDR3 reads TGTGCCAGCAGCCCAACGCCGGGACAGGGGGCGAGAACTGAAGCTTTCTTT.